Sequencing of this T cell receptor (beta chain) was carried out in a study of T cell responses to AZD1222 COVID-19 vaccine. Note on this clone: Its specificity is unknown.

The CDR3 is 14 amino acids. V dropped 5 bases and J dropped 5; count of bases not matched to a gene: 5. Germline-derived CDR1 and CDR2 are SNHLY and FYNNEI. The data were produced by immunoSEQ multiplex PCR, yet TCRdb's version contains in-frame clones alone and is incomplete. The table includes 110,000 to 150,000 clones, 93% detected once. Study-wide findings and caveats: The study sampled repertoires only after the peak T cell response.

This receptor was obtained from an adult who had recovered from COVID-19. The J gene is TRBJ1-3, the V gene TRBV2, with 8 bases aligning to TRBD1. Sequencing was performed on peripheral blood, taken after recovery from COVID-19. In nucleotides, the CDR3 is TGTGCCAGCAGTCGTACAGGGGGGAGAAACACCATATATTTT. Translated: CASSRTGGRNTIYF.